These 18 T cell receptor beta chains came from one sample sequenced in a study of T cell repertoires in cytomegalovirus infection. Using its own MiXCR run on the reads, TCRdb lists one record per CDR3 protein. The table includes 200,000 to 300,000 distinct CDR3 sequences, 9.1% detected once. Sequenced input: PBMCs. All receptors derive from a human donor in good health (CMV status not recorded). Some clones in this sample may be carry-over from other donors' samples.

The CDR3 sequence is CASSTSGGNTQYF. The CDR3 DNA reads TGTGCCAGCAGCACGAGCGGGGGGAATACGCAGTATTTT. J is TRBJ2-3 and V is TRBV7-2; 9 nucleotides agree with TRBD2. Per germline, CDR1 SGHTA and CDR2 FQGNSA. V lost 5 bases, J lost 7 bases, and 4 bases stayed unmatched. The CDR3 sequence is 13 residues long.

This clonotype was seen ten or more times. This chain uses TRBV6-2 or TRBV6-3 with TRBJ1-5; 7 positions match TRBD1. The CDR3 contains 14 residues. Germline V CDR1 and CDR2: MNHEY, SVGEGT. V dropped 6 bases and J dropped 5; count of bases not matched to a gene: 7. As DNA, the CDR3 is TGTGCCAGCAGGATTACAGGGGACCATCAGCCCCAGCATTTT. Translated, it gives CASRITGDHQPQHF.

The CDR3 sequence: CASRPPRGTTGEQYF. DNA of the CDR3: TGTGCCAGTAGACCGCCTAGAGGAACGACGGGCGAGCAGTACTTC. J is TRBJ2-7 and V is TRBV19; no reliable D call. V was clipped by 6 bases and J by 6 bases, with 21 bases between them. CDR3 length: 15 amino acids. Germline V gene lookup returns CDR1 LNHDA and CDR2 SQIVND (reference sequence). The full variable domain, with the rest looked up from reference TRBV19 and TRBJ2-7, is DGGITQSPKYLFRKEGQNVTLSCEQNLNHDAMYWYRQDPGQGLRLIYYSQIVNDFQKGDIAEGYSVSREKKESFPLTVTSAQKNPTAFYLCASRPPRGTTGEQYFGPGTRLTVT.

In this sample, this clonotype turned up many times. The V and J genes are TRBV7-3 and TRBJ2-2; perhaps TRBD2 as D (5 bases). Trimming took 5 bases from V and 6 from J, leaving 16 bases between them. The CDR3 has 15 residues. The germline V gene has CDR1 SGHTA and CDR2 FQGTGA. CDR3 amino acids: CASSPDRGIAGELFF. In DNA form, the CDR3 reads TGTGCCAGCAGCCCGGACCGGGGAATTGCCGGGGAGCTGTTTTTT.

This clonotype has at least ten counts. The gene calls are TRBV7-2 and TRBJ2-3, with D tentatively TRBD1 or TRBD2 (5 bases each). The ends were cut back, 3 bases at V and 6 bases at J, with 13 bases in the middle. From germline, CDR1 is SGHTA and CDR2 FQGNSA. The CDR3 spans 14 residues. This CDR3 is CASSLRGTRDTQYF. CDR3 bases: TGTGCCAGCAGCTTGAGGGGCACGAGGGATACGCAGTATTTT.

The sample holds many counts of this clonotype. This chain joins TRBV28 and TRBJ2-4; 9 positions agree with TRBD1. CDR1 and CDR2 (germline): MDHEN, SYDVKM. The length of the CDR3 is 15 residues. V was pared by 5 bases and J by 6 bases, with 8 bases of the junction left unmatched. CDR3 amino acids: CASSPGTGRVNIQYF. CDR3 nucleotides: TGTGCCAGCAGTCCCGGGACAGGGAGGGTAAACATTCAGTACTTC.

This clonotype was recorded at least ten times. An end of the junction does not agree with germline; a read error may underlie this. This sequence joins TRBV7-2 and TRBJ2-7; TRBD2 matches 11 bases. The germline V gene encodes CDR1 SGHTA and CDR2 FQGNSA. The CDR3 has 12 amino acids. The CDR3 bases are TGTGCCAGCAGCTTTACTAGCGGGAGAAAATTTTTC. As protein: CASSFTSGRKFF.

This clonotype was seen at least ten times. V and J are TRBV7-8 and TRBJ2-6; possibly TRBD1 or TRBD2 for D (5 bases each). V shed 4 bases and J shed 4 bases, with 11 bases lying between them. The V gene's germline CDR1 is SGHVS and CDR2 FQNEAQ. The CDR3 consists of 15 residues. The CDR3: CASSYKGTGANVLTF. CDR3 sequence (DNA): TGTGCCAGCAGCTACAAAGGGACCGGGGCCAACGTCCTGACTTTC.

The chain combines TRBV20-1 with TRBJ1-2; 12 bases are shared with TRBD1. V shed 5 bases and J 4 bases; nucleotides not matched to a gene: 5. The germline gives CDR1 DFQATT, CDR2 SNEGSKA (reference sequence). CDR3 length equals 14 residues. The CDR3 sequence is CSAARDRGLYGYTF. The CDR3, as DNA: TGCAGTGCTGCCCGGGACAGGGGGCTCTATGGCTACACCTTC.

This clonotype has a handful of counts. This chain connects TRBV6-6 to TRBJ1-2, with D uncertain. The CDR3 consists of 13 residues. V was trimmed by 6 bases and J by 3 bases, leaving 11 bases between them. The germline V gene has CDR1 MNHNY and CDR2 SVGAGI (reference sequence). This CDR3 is CASSLMPDYGYTF. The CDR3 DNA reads TGTGCCAGCAGCCTAATGCCCGACTATGGCTACACCTTC.

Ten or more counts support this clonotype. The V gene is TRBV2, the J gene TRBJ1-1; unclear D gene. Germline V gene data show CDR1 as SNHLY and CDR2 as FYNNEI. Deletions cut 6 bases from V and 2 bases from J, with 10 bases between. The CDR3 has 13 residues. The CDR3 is CASRVFGNTEAFF. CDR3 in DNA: TGTGCCAGCAGAGTTTTTGGAAACACTGAAGCTTTCTTT.

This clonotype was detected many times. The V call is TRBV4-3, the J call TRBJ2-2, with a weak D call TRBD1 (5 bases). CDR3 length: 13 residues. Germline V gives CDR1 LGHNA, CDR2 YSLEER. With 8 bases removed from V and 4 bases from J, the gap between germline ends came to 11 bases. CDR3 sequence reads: CASRGALTGELFF. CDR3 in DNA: TGCGCCAGCCGTGGGGCACTCACCGGGGAGCTGTTTTTT.

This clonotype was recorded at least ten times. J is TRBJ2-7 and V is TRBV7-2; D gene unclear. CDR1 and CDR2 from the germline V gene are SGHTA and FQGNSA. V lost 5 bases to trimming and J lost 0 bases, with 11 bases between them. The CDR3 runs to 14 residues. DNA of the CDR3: TGTGCCAGCAGCAATGACATATACTCCTACGAGCAGTACTTC. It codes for CASSNDIYSYEQYF.

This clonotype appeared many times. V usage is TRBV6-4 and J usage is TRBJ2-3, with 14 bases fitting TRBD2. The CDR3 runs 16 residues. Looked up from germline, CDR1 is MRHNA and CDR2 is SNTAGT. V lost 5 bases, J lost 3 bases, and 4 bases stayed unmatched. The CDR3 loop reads CASSNGLAGGTDTQYF. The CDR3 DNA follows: TGTGCCAGCAGTAACGGACTAGCGGGAGGAACAGATACGCAGTATTTT.

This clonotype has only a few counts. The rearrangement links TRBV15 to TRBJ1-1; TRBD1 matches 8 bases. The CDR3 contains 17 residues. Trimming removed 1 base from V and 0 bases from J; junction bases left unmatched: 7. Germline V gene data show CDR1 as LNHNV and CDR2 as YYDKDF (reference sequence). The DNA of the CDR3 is TGTGCCACCAGCAGAGTGCGGCCAGGGGGCATGAACACTGAAGCTTTCTTT. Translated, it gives CATSRVRPGGMNTEAFF.

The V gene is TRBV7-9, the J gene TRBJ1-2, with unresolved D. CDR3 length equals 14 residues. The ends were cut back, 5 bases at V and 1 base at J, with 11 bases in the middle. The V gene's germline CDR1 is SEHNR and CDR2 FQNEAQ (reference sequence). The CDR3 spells CASSLDGLNYGYTF. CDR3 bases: TGTGCCAGCAGCCTAGACGGACTTAACTATGGCTACACCTTC.

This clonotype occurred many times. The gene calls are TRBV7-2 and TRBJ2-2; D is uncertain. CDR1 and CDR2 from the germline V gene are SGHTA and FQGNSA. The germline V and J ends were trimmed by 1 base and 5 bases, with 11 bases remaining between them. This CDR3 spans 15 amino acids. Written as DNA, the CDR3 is TGTGCCAGCAGCTTAGATGTTCGCGAAACCGGGGAGCTGTTTTTT. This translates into CASSLDVRETGELFF.

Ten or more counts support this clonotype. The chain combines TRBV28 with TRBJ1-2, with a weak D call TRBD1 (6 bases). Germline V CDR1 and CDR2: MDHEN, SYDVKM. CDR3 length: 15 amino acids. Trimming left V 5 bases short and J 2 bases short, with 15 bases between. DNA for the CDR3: TGTGCCAGCAGTGGGACACCTACGACAAACTATGGCTACACCTTC. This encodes CASSGTPTTNYGYTF.